This T cell receptor (beta chain) derives from a study of cytomegalovirus exposure and HLA in healthy donors. For the study at large: From HLA-typed donors, an early data release held around 80 million unique TCRs.

This clone was detected only once. What it binds is not known. The CDR3 sequence is 13 residues long. V lost 3 bases to trimming and J lost 15 bases, with 18 bases between them. Germline-derived CDR1 and CDR2 are MGHRA and YSYEKL. Study-wide results and limits: Presence/absence analyses assumed roughly uniform sequencing depth across donors. Reported results showed that the classifier diagnosed cytomegalovirus status with high specificity and sensitivity. Further analysis, carried out later, found HLA-associated TCR beta chains more clonally expanded than equally common other chains.

Use of 60 Vbeta and 13 Jbeta primers characterized the PCR. The repertoire was sequenced with immunoSEQ multiplex PCR; TCRdb's copy has only in-frame clones and lacks some. The sample shows around 150,000 clones, more than 75% of them seen only once. The chain recombines TRBV4-1 with TRBJ2-1; possibly TRBD1 for D (7 bases). This receptor was obtained from a human donor in good health. Sequenced material: PBMCs. CDR3: CASSQLGIRGAFF. The CDR3, as DNA: TGCGCCAGCAGCCAGCTGGGGATCAGGGGGGCGTTCTTC.